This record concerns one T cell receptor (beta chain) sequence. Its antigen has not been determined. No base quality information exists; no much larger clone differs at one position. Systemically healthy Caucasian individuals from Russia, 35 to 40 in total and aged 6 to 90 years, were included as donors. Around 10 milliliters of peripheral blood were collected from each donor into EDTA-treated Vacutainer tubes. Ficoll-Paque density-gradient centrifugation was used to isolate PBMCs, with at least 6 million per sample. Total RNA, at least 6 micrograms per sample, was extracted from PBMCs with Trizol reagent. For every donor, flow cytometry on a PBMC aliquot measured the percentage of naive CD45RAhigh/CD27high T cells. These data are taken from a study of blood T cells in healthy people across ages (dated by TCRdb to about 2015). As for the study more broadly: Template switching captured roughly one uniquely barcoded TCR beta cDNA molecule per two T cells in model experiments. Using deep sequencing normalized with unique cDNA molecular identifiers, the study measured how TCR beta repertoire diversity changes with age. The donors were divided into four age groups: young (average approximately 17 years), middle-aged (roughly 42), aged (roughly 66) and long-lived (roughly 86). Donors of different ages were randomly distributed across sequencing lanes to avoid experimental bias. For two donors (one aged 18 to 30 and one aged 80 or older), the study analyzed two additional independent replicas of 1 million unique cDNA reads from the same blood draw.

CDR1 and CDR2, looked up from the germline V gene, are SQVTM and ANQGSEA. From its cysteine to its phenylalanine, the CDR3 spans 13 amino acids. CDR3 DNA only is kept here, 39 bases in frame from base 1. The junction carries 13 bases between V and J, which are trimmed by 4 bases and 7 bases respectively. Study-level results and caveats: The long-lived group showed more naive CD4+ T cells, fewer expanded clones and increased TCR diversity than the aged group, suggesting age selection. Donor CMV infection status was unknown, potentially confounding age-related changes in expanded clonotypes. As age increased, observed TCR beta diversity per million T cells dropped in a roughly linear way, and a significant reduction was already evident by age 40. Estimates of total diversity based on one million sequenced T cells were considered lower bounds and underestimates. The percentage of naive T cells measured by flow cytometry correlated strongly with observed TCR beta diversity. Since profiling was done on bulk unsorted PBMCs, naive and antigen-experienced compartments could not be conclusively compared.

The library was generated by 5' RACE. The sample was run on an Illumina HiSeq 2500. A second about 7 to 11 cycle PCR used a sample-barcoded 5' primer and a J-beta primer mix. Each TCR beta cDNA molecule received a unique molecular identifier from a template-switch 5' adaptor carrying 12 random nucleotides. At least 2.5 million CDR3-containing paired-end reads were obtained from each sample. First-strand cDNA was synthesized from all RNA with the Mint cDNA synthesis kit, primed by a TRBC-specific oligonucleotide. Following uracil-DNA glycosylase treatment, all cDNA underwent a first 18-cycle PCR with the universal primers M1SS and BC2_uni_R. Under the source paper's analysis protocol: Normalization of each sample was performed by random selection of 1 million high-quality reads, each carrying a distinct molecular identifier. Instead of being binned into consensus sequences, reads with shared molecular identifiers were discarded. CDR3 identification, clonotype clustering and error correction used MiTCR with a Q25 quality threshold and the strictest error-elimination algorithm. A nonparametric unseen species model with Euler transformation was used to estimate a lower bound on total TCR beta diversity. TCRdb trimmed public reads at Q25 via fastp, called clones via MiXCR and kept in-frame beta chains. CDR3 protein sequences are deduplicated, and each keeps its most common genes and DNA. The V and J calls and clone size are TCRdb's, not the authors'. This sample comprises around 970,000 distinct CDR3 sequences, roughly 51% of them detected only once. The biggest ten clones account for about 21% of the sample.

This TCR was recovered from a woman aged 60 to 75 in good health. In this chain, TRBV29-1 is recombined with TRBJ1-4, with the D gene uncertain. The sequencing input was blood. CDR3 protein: CSVVLGGGEKLFF. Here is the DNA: TGCAGCGTTGTACTAGGAGGCGGTGAAAAACTGTTTTTT.